This is a list of T cell receptor beta chains from one sample in a study of vaccination effects on CD4 cells after COVID-19. These receptors' antigens are unknown. Measured with immunoSEQ multiplex PCR; TCRdb has only the in-frame clones, and not every one. The sample has roughly 23,000 clones, 60% to 85% seen once. The source was CD4+ T cells from PBMCs cultured with HCoV-NL63 spike peptides, collected after COVID-19 vaccination. These receptors all stem from a human donor who received a COVID-19 vaccine. Both conserved end residues are trimmed from each CDR3.

J gene	V gene	CDR3 length	CDR3 protein
TRBJ2-1	TRBV6-5	12	ASSQTHGNGEQF
TRBJ2-2	TRBV18	11	ASSRTNTGELF
TRBJ1-2	TRBV9	12	ASTFGDSNYGYT
TRBJ1-6	TRBV5-4	12	ASSSQGNNSPLH
TRBJ1-5	TRBV4-3	15	ASSQDAQSYSNQPQH
TRBJ1-2	TRBV4-3	14	ASSQDHTNKNYGYT
TRBJ1-6	TRBV28	9	ATLGALTLH
TRBJ2-3	TRBV5-1	16	ASSLELAGGPSTDTQY
TRBJ2-7	TRBV5-1	14	ASSLSPGARANEQY
TRBJ1-1	TRBV27	13	ASSLSNTRGTEAF
TRBJ1-2	TRBV30	10	AWSQGAVGYT
TRBJ1-5	TRBV2	10	ASKYSNQPQH
TRBJ1-5	TRBV30	11	AWSDTPGAIEH
TRBJ2-3	TRBV6-1	15	ASSVSGGGSSTDTQY
TRBJ1-2	TRBV2	13	ASSDDTGSNYGYT
TRBJ1-6	TRBV9	14	ASSVVAGGLNSPLH
TRBJ2-1	TRBV6-5	10	ASSLTYNEQF
TRBJ1-1	TRBV30	14	AWSWWGGGLDTEAF
TRBJ1-6	TRBV18	14	ASSPAAGTGYSPLH
TRBJ1-2	TRBV28	13	ASSSPKLLNYGYT
TRBJ2-7	TRBV6-2/TRBV6-3	12	ASSPGTGMLEQY
TRBJ2-1	TRBV5-8	15	ASSLGTSGGGYNEQF
TRBJ2-5	TRBV5-1	13	ASSLAEAGFETQY
TRBJ1-3	TRBV10-3	10	AIRGSGNTIY
TRBJ2-5	TRBV30	10	AWSVGRQTQY